The rows below give T cell receptor beta chains drawn from one sample of a study of Graves' ophthalmopathy and Graves' hyperthyroidism. Using its own MiXCR run on the multiplex PCR reads, TCRdb lists one record per CDR3 protein. The sample includes approximately 410,000 distinct CDR3 sequences, approximately 15% seen only once; the top ten take about 7.3%. Sequenced material: peripheral blood. Receptor source: a woman aged 18 to 35 with stable Graves' hyperthyroidism. CDR3s include the opening cysteine and the closing phenylalanine or tryptophan. The D gene is left open where the match is weak. Expanded clones get a size class; other rows say once, few or many, or leave the size out.

j_call clone_size d_call v_call cdr3_nt cdr3_aa
TRBJ1-1 many TRBD1 TRBV12-3/TRBV12-4 TGTGCCAGCAGTACGGGACAGGGGCTCACTGAAGCTTTCTTT CASSTGQGLTEAFF
TRBJ1-1 - TRBD1 TRBV6-1 TGTGCCAGCAGCCGACAGGGGCGAAGAGCTGAAGCTTTCTTT CASSRQGRRAEAFF
TRBJ1-5 - TRBD1 TRBV5-1 TGCGCCAGCAGCTTGACAGGGGCCTATAGCAATCAGCCCCAGCATTTT CASSLTGAYSNQPQHF
TRBJ2-7 - TRBD1 TRBV13 TGTGCCAGCAGCCTCTTAGGGACAGGGGGCCCAGTCTACGAGCAGTACTTC CASSLLGTGGPVYEQYF
TRBJ1-5 many - TRBV7-2 TGTGCCAGCAGCTCCCTCGGAATTCAGCCCCAGCATTTT CASSSLGIQPQHF
TRBJ2-7 many - TRBV29-1 TGCAGCGTTGAAGTCGGGCAGGTATCCTACGAGCAGTACTTC CSVEVGQVSYEQYF
TRBJ2-7 many - TRBV20-1 TGCAGTGCTAGAGAGGGGAGTCGTGGACCTAAGATCGGCGAGCAGTACTTC CSAREGSRGPKIGEQYF
TRBJ2-5 many - TRBV7-2 TGTGCCAGCAGCTTAGAAGGGAATCGGGAGACCCAGTACTTC CASSLEGNRETQYF
TRBJ1-2 many - TRBV5-1 TGCGCCAGCAGCTTGGAAGTGGCAGTGGGGAACTATGGCTACACCTTC CASSLEVAVGNYGYTF
TRBJ1-1 - TRBD1 TRBV6-5 TGTGCCAGCAGTTACGGGCGACAGGGAAACACTGAAGCTTTCTTT CASSYGRQGNTEAFF
TRBJ2-2 many - TRBV9 TGTGCCAGCAGCGGAGGACAGACGAACACCGGGGAGCTGTTTTTT CASSGGQTNTGELFF
TRBJ2-5 many TRBD2 TRBV20-1 TGCAGTGCTAGCAGCGGGGGGCAGGAGACCCAGTACTTC CSASSGGQETQYF
TRBJ1-2 many TRBD1 TRBV4-2 TGTGCCAGCAGCCAGACAGGGGCGGTCGGTGGCTACACCTTC CASSQTGAVGGYTF
TRBJ1-2 many TRBD1 TRBV20-1 TGCAGTGCTAGTCGGGGGACAGCCTATGGCTACACCTTC CSASRGTAYGYTF
TRBJ1-2 many - TRBV19 TGTGCCAGTACTCTGACAGTGGCCCTGACCTATGGCTACACCTTC CASTLTVALTYGYTF
TRBJ2-2 many - TRBV20-1 TGCAGTGCTAGAGCCCGGGACACCTCGAACACCGGGGAGCTGTTTTTT CSARARDTSNTGELFF
TRBJ1-6 many TRBD1 TRBV6-1 TGTGCCAGCAGTGACAGGGGGCTTGCACCCCTCCACTTT CASSDRGLAPLHF
TRBJ2-4 many - TRBV20-1 TGCAGTGCTAGATTCGAGGGGAACATTCAGTACTTC CSARFEGNIQYF
TRBJ2-7 many - TRBV6-5 TGTGCCAGCAGTTCCGTGGGGGGTACCTACGAGCAGTACTTC CASSSVGGTYEQYF
TRBJ2-5 many - TRBV7-2 TGTGCCAGCAGCCCCACCAAAGAGACCCAGTACTTC CASSPTKETQYF
TRBJ2-7 once - TRBV12-3/TRBV12-4 TGTGCCAGCAGCCCAAACATGGGAGCGGTGTACGAGCAGTACTTC CASSPNMGAVYEQYF
TRBJ2-5 many TRBD1 TRBV18 TGTGCCAGCTCACCGGGACAGGGAGAGACCCAGTACTTC CASSPGQGETQYF
TRBJ1-2 - - TRBV7-9 TGTGCCAGCAGCTCCCGACTGAAAACTAACTATGGCTACACCTTC CASSSRLKTNYGYTF
TRBJ2-7 few TRBD1 TRBV6-1 TGTGCCAGCGGATCCAGGGGGCCCTTCGAGCAGTACTTC CASGSRGPFEQYF
TRBJ2-5 few TRBD2 TRBV6-2/TRBV6-3 TGTGCCAGCAGTCGGCGGGGGGTCCAAGAGACCCAGTACTTC CASSRRGVQETQYF
TRBJ1-2 few - TRBV4-1 TGCGCCAGCAGCCAAGTACAAACAACCTATGGCTACACCTTC CASSQVQTTYGYTF
TRBJ2-5 - TRBD2 TRBV24-1 TGTGCCACCAGTGCTAGCGGGGGGGCGTGGTACTTC CATSASGGAWYF
TRBJ1-1 many - TRBV19 TGTGCCAGTAGTCCCCGGACAAAGATGAACACTGAAGCTTTCTTT CASSPRTKMNTEAFF
TRBJ2-2 many TRBD2 TRBV27 TGTGCCAGCAGTTTCCTAGCGGGACCCGGGGGGGAGCTGTTTTTT CASSFLAGPGGELFF
TRBJ1-2 many TRBD1 TRBV11-2 TGTGCCAGCAGCACGTCCCTGACAGGGACGAACTATGGCTACACCTTC CASSTSLTGTNYGYTF
TRBJ1-2 many TRBD1 TRBV12-3/TRBV12-4 TGTGCCAGCAGTTTAGCGGCGACCTGGGGGACAGCTAACTATGGCTACACCTTC CASSLAATWGTANYGYTF
TRBJ1-2 few - TRBV14 TGTGCCAGCAGCTTCGCGCAGGATTACTATGGCTACACCTTC CASSFAQDYYGYTF
TRBJ2-2 - - TRBV6-1 TGTGCCAGCAGTGAAAGGGCAGGGGGGACCAGGGAGCTGTTTTTT CASSERAGGTRELFF
TRBJ2-2 many - TRBV24-1 TGTGCCACCAGTGACTCTAGCGCCTCGAGGACCGGGGAGCTGTTTTTT CATSDSSASRTGELFF
TRBJ1-5 many - TRBV6-5 TGTGCCAGCAGTACCGATAGGTGGCAGCCCCAGCATTTT CASSTDRWQPQHF
TRBJ2-3 many - TRBV6-2/TRBV6-3 TGTGCCAGCAGGTTAGGCACAGATACGCAGTATTTT CASRLGTDTQYF
TRBJ2-7 many - TRBV14 TGTGCCAGCAGCCATCGGGTGGCCTACGAGCAGTACTTC CASSHRVAYEQYF
TRBJ2-7 - - TRBV7-2 TGTGCCAGCAGCTTAGGGATCTTATACGAGCAGTACTTC CASSLGILYEQYF
TRBJ2-5 many TRBD2 TRBV14 TGTGCCAGCAGCCAATCGGCTAGCGGTGAGACCCAGTACTTC CASSQSASGETQYF
TRBJ1-2 many - TRBV7-2 TGTGCCAGCAGCTTAGGTCGGGGCAGCCTCTATGGCTACACCTTC CASSLGRGSLYGYTF
TRBJ1-1 many - TRBV6-2/TRBV6-3 TGTGCCAGCAGTCAGGGAGCGCGAGCTTTCTTT CASSQGARAFF
TRBJ1-1 many - TRBV12-3/TRBV12-4 TGTGCCAGCACCCATATCCCGCAGGTTGGTTTCTTT CASTHIPQVGFF
TRBJ2-7 many - TRBV19 TGTGCCAGTAGCCTACGGGACACCCCCTACGAGCAGTACTTC CASSLRDTPYEQYF
TRBJ2-1 - TRBD1 TRBV11-2 TGTGCCAGCAGCTTTATCTGGGACAGGGATTACAATGATCAGTTCTTC CASSFIWDRDYNDQFF
TRBJ1-1 - - TRBV6-1 TGTGCCAGCATTGGACAGTTCCGGGAGGCTTTCTTT CASIGQFREAFF
TRBJ1-6 many - TRBV19 TGTGCCAGTAAGCGGCAGACTGATAATTCACCCCTCCACTTT CASKRQTDNSPLHF
TRBJ1-1 many - TRBV12-3/TRBV12-4 TGTGCCAGCAGGATCACAGGGATAAACACTGAAGCTTTCTTT CASRITGINTEAFF
TRBJ1-2 few - TRBV6-1 TGTGCCAGCAGATTGGACGGGCCCGGGGGCTACACCTTC CASRLDGPGGYTF
TRBJ1-1 many TRBD1 TRBV9 TGTGCCAGCAGCCCCCGGGACAGGGGGGAGAGCACTGAAGCTTTCTTT CASSPRDRGESTEAFF
TRBJ1-2 many - TRBV19 TGTGCCAGTAGTCGGGAAGGCTTAGACTATGGCTACACCTTC CASSREGLDYGYTF
TRBJ1-2 - - TRBV5-1 TGCGCCAGCCGACAGTCCACAGGGTATGGCTACACCTTC CASRQSTGYGYTF
TRBJ2-5 - TRBD1 TRBV2 TGTGCCAGCAAAGAAGAGATCAGGGGGCGCGAGGAGACCCAGTACTTC CASKEEIRGREETQYF
TRBJ1-2 few - TRBV4-2 TGTGCCAGCAGCCCGAATCGGGCCGACGGGGGCTACACCTTC CASSPNRADGGYTF
TRBJ1-2 many - TRBV10-3 TGTGCCATCAGTGAGTCGATCAGTTATGGCTACACCTTC CAISESISYGYTF
TRBJ2-5 few - TRBV5-1 TGCGCCAGCAGCCCAAGGTTCCTAGCGTCACAAGAGACCCAGTACTTC CASSPRFLASQETQYF
TRBJ1-5 many - TRBV6-1 TGTGCCAGCAGTCCCGGGACACGAAGCTACAATCAGCCCCAGCATTTT CASSPGTRSYNQPQHF
TRBJ1-5 - - TRBV6-2/TRBV6-3 TGTGCCAGCGGACCCGGTCAGCCCCAGCATTTT CASGPGQPQHF
TRBJ1-1 many TRBD1 TRBV7-2 TGTGCCAGCAGCTCCGGGACAGCAAACACTGAAGCTTTCTTT CASSSGTANTEAFF
TRBJ1-1 few - TRBV12-3/TRBV12-4 TGTGCCAGCCGTAGGTTGAGCACTGAAGCTTTCTTT CASRRLSTEAFF